There are many counts of the clone carrying this T cell receptor (beta chain). The antigen remains undetermined. This sample is drawn from a study of T cells in Graves' hyperthyroidism and ophthalmopathy. The CDR3 extends over 13 amino acids. With 5 bases removed from V and 2 bases from J, the gap between germline ends came to 10 bases. CDR1 is SGHTA and CDR2 is FQGTGA in the germline V gene. For the diagnoses, clinical symptoms, serum thyroxine and TRAb, thyroid ultrasound and orbital computed tomography were used. Amplification of TCR beta CDR3 regions was performed using RNA transcripts as template. The primer set for the first-round RT-PCR of the TCR CDR3 was HTBI. MiXCR, run by TCRdb on the multiplex PCR reads, gives a single entry per CDR3 protein. This sample has approximately 700,000 distinct CDR3 sequences, with approximately 42% found just once. Notes on the study in general: The majority of expanded thyroid clonotypes above 0.001 also appeared in blood. Stable hyperthyroidism was separated from ophthalmopathy by a model based on 13 V-J features. Progression to ophthalmopathy was predicted a median of roughly 6.5 months early.

This sequence originates from an adult man with Graves' disease, either hyperthyroidism or ophthalmopathy (not recorded which). The sequenced sample consisted of peripheral blood or thyroid tissue (not recorded which). This chain joins TRBV7-3 and TRBJ2-7, with D hard to call. The CDR3 DNA follows: TGTGCCAGCAGCCACGGGCCTACCTACGAGCAGTACTTC. The encoded protein is CASSHGPTYEQYF.